The present entry profiles one T cell receptor (beta chain) with its context. What it binds is not known. Unmatched junction bases numbered 7, after V lost 6 bases and J lost 5 bases. This CDR3 spans 13 amino acids. Germline V CDR1 and CDR2: MNHEY, SVGAGI. The method was immunoSEQ multiplex PCR; TCRdb's version includes in-frame clones alone and lacks a portion of them. The profile shows around 2.5 million clones, approximately 93% of them singletons. Investigators divided CD4+ cells into CD45RA+ naive and CD45RA-negative memory subsets. These data originate in a study of shared clonotypes between healthy human individuals. Overall study results and limits: All-four-donor shared clonotypes had higher generation probabilities than non-shared clonotypes did. Naive CD4 clonotypes overlapped across a handful of donors at roughly 5.1%.

The gene calls are TRBV6-5 and TRBJ2-7, with 7 bases matching TRBD1. This clonotype was sampled from a man aged 18 to 29 in good health. Some clones in this sample may be carry-over from other donors' samples. Sequencing used naive CD4+ T cells from PBMCs. Subset noted: CD45RA+ positively selected. The CDR3 loop is CASRPGTAHEQYF. CDR3 DNA sequence: TGTGCCAGCAGGCCCGGGACAGCCCACGAGCAGTACTTC.